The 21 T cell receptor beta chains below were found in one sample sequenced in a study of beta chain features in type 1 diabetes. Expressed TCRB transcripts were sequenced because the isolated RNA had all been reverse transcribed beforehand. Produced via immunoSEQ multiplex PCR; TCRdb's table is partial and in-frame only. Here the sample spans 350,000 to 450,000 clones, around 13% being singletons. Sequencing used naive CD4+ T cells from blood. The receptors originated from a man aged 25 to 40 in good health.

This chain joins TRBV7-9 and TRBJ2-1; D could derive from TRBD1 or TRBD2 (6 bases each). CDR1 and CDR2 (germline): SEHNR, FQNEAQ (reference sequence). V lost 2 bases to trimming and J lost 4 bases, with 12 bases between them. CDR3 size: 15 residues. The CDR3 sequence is CASSLSRGVYNEQFF. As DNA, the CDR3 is TGTGCCAGCAGCTTAAGTAGGGGGGTATACAATGAGCAGTTCTTC.

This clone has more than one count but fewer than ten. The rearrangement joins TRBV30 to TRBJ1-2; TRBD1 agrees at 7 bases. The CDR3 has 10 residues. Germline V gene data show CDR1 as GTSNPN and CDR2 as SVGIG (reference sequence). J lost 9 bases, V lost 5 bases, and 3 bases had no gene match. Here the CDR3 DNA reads TGTGCCTGGGGACAGGCGCGCTACACCTTC. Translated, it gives CAWGQARYTF.

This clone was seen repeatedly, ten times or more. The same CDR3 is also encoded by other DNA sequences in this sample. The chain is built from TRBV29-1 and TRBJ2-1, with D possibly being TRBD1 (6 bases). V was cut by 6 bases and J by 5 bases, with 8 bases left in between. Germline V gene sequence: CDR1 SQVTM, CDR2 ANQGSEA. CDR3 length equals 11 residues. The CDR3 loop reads CSVAGDNEQFF. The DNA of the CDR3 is TGCAGCGTGGCAGGGGACAATGAGCAGTTCTTC.

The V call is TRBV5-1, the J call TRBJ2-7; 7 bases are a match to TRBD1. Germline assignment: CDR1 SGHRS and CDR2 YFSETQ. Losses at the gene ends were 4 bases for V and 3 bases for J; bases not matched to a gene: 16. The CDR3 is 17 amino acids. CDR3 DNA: TGCGCCAGCAGCCACCTACCACAGGGGAGTAGGGGCTACGAGCAGTACGTC. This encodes CASSHLPQGSRGYEQYV.

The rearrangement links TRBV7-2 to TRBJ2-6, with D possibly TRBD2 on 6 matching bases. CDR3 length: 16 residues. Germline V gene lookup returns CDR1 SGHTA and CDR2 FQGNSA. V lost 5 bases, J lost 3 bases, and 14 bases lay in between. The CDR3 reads CASSPQAGSGANVLTF. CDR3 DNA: TGTGCCAGCAGCCCCCAGGCGGGAAGTGGGGCCAACGTCCTGACTTTC.

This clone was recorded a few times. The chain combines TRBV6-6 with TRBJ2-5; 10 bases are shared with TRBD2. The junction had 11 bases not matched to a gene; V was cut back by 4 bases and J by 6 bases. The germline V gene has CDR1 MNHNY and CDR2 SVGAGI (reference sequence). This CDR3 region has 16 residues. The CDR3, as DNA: TGTGCCAGCAGTTTTCCCCCCGCTAGCGGGGGAAAGACCCAGTACTTC. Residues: CASSFPPASGGKTQYF.

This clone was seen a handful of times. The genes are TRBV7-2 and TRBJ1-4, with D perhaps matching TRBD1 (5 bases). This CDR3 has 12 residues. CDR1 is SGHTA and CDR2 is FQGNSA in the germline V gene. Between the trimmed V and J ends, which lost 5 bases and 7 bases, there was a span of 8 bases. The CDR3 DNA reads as TGTGCCAGCAGCCACACAGGTGAAAAACTGTTTTTT. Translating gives CASSHTGEKLFF. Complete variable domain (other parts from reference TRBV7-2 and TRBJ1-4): GAGVSQSPSNKVTEKGKDVELRCDPISGHTALYWYRQSLGQGLEFLIYFQGNSAPDKSGLPSDRFSAERTGGSVSTLTIQRTQQEDSAVYLCASSHTGEKLFFGSGTQLSVL.

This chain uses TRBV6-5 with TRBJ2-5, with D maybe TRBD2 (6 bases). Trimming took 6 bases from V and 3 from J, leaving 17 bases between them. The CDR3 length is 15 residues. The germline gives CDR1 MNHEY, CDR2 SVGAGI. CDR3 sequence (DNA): TGTGCCAGCAGCCACGCCGGGCGGGGTAAAGAGACCCAGTACTTC. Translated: CASSHAGRGKETQYF.

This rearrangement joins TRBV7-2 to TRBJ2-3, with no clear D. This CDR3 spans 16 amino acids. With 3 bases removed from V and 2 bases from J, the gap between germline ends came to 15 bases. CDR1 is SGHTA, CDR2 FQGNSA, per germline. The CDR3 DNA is TGTGCCAGCAGCTTGCTAGGACCTCATTTCACAGATACGCAGTATTTT. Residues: CASSLLGPHFTDTQYF.

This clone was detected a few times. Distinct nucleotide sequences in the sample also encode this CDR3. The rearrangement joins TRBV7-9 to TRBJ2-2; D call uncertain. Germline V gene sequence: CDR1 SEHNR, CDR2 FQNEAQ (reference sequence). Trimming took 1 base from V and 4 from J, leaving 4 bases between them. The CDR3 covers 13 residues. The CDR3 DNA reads TGTGCCAGCAGCTTAGGAAGCACCGGGGAGCTGTTTTTT. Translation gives CASSLGSTGELFF.

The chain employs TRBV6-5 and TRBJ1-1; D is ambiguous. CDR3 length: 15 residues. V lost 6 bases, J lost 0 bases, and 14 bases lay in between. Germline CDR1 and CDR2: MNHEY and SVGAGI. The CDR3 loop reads CASSPTGSMNTEAFF. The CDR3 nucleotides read TGTGCCAGCAGCCCAACGGGATCAATGAACACTGAAGCTTTCTTT.

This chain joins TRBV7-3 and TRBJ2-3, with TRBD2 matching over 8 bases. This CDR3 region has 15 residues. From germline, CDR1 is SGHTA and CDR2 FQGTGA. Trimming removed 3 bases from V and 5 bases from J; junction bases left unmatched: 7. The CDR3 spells CASSLQAGGGDTQYF. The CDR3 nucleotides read TGTGCCAGCAGCTTGCAGGCGGGAGGAGGAGATACGCAGTATTTT.

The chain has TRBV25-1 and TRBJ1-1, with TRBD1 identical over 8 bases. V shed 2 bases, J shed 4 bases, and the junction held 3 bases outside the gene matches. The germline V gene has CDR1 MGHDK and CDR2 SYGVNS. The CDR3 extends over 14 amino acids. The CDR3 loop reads CASSETGGPTEAFF. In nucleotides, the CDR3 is TGTGCCAGCAGTGAAACAGGGGGGCCCACTGAAGCTTTCTTT. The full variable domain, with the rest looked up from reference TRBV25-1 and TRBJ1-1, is EADIYQTPRYLVIGTGKKITLECSQTMGHDKMYWYQQDPGMELHLIHYSYGVNSTEKGDLSSESTVSRIRTEHFPLTLESARPSHTSQYLCASSETGGPTEAFFGQGTRLTVV.

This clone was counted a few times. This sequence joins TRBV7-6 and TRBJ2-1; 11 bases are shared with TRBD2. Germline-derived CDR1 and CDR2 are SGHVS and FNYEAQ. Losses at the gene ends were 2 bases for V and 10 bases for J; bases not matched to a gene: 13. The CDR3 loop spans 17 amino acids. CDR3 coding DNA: TGTGCCAGCAGCTTAACAGGGCCTAGCGGGAGGCCCCCCGAGCAGTTCTTC. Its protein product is CASSLTGPSGRPPEQFF.

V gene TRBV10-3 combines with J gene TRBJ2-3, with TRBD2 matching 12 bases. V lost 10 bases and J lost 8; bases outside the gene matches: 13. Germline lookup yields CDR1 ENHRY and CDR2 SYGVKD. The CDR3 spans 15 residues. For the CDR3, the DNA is TGTGCCAGCAGATCTAGCGGGGGGGACGAGCCTACGCAGTATTTT. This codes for CASRSSGGDEPTQYF.

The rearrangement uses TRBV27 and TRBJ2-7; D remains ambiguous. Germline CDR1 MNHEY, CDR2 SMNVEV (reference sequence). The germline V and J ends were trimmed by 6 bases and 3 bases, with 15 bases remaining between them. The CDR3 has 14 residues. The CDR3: CASSLHRVFYEQYV. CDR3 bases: TGTGCCAGCAGCCTTCATAGGGTATTCTACGAGCAGTACGTC.

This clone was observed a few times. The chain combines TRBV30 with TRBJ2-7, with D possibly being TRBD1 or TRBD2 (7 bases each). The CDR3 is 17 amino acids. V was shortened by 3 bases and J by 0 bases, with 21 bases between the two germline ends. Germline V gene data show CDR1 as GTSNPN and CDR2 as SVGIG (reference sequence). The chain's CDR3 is CAWSKGSGGLSSYEQYV. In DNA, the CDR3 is TGTGCCTGGAGCAAAGGATCAGGGGGACTAAGCTCCTACGAGCAGTACGTC.

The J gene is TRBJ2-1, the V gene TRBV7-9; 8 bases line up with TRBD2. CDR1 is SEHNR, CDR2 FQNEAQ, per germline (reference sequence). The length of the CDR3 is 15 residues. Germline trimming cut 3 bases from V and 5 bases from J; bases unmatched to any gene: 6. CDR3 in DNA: TGTGCCAGCAGCTTCGGACTAGCCCCGAACAATGAGCAGTTCTTC. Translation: CASSFGLAPNNEQFF.

CDR3 protein: CATSPDRGNQPQHF. CDR3 DNA sequence: TGTGCCACCAGCCCCGACAGGGGGAATCAGCCCCAGCATTTT. This sequence joins TRBV15 and TRBJ1-5; 9 bases are shared with TRBD1. V gave up 5 bases and J gave up 4 bases; unmatched junction bases: 3. The CDR3 extends over 14 amino acids. Germline V gene data show CDR1 as LNHNV and CDR2 as YYDKDF (reference sequence). Supplemented by reference TRBV15 and TRBJ1-5, the full variable domain reads DAMVIQNPRYQVTQFGKPVTLSCSQTLNHNVMYWYQQKSSQAPKLLFHYYDKDFNNEADTPDNFQSRRPNTSFCFLDIRSPGLGDTAMYLCATSPDRGNQPQHFGDGTRLSIL.

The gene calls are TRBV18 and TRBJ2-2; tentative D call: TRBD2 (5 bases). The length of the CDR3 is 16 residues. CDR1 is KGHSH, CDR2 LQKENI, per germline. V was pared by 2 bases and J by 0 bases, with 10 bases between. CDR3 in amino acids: CASSPTGLPNTGELFF. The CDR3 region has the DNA TGTGCCAGCTCACCAACTGGACTTCCGAACACCGGGGAGCTGTTTTTT.

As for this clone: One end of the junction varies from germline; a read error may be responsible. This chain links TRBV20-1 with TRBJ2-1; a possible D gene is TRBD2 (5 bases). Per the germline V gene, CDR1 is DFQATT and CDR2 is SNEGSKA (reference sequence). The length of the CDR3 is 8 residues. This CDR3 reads CSAQGGIF. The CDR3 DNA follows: TGCAGTGCCCAAGGAGGAATCTTC.